These 9 T cell receptor beta chains originate from one sample sequenced in a study of cytomegalovirus exposure and HLA in healthy donors. PCR employed 60 Vbeta and 13 Jbeta primers. The protocol was immunoSEQ multiplex PCR, while the TCRdb copy is restricted to in-frame clones and leaves out a portion. The sample lists under 200,000 clones; 70% to 85% were seen once. Material: PBMCs. The receptors originated from a man aged 50 to 59 in good health and CMV-seropositive.

The chain combines TRBV7-2 with TRBJ1-6; no clear D. Between the trimmed V and J ends, which lost 1 base and 13 bases, there was a span of 11 bases. This CDR3 is built from 13 residues. CDR1 SGHTA and CDR2 FQGNSA come from the germline V gene. This chain's CDR3 is CASSLVETTPLHF. CDR3 DNA: TGTGCCAGCAGCTTAGTGGAGACCACTCCCCTCCACTTT.

This chain uses TRBV5-1 with TRBJ1-6; unclear D gene. The CDR3 sequence is 16 residues long. From germline, CDR1 is SGHRS and CDR2 YFSETQ. V lost 0 bases and J 8 bases, leaving 15 bases between the germline ends. The CDR3 nucleotides are TGCGCCAGCAGCTTGGCCGCGGGCAGGAATGATTCACCCCTCCACTTT. It yields the protein CASSLAAGRNDSPLHF.

The chain is built from TRBV7-2 and TRBJ2-3, with TRBD2 matching 10 bases. Germline trimming cut 5 bases from V and 4 bases from J; bases unmatched to any gene: 9. CDR1 is SGHTA, CDR2 FQGNSA, per germline. This CDR3 is 16 amino acids long. The CDR3 DNA sequence: TGTGCCAGCAGCATCCTAGCGGGGGCCGCCCCAGATACGCAGTATTTT. This gives the protein CASSILAGAAPDTQYF.

This chain links TRBV5-1 with TRBJ1-1; TRBD1 agrees at 7 bases. This CDR3 is 15 amino acids long. With V trimmed by 5 bases and J by 3 bases, 10 bases remained unmatched. Per germline, CDR1 SGHRS and CDR2 YFSETQ. This CDR3 reads CASRPPGTADTEAFF. The CDR3 region has the DNA TGCGCCAGCAGGCCCCCCGGGACAGCGGACACTGAAGCTTTCTTT.

The J gene is TRBJ2-7, the V gene TRBV7-8; D might be TRBD2 (6 bases). V gave up 5 bases and J gave up 3 bases, with 14 bases separating them. In germline, CDR1 is SGHVS, CDR2 FQNEAQ. CDR3 length: 14 amino acids. The CDR3 protein is CASSGGTLNYEQYF. DNA for the CDR3: TGTGCCAGCAGCGGGGGGACGCTTAACTACGAGCAGTACTTC.

V gene TRBV7-8 combines with J gene TRBJ1-2, with 7 bases aligning to TRBD1. Germline trimming cut 5 bases from V and 4 bases from J; bases unmatched to any gene: 4. The CDR3 has 13 amino acids. Germline V gene lookup returns CDR1 SGHVS and CDR2 FQNEAQ. CDR3 in amino acids: CASSRDRAYGYTF. The CDR3 DNA sequence: TGTGCCAGCAGCAGGGACAGAGCCTATGGCTACACCTTC.

The gene calls are TRBV7-8 and TRBJ2-7; TRBD2 aligns across 9 bases. J was trimmed by 1 base and V by 2 bases; bases with no gene match: 12. Per germline, CDR1 SGHVS and CDR2 FQNEAQ. The length of the CDR3 is 18 residues. The CDR3 nucleotides read TGTGCCAGCAGCTTACGGGCAGAGTGGCGGGGGGGGTCCTACGAGCAGTACTTC. Translation gives CASSLRAEWRGGSYEQYF.

The genes are TRBV5-6 and TRBJ1-2; 7 nucleotides align to TRBD1. J gave up 2 bases and V 1 base, and 5 bases lay outside the gene matches. Germline assignment: CDR1 SGHDT and CDR2 YYEEEE. The length of the CDR3 is 15 residues. As DNA, the CDR3 is TGTGCCAGCAGCTTGTCGGGACAGCTAAACTATGGCTACACCTTC. This codes for CASSLSGQLNYGYTF.

This sequence joins TRBV4-3 and TRBJ2-5, with a weak D call TRBD2 (5 bases). The DNA matches TRBJ2-7 better at its end, which makes the J call doubtful. CDR3 size: 13 residues. The germline V gene has CDR1 LGHNA and CDR2 YSLEER. Here the CDR3 DNA reads TGCGCCAGCAGCCAAGAACTAGCCTACGAGCAGTACTTC. Encoded protein: CASSQELAYEQYF.